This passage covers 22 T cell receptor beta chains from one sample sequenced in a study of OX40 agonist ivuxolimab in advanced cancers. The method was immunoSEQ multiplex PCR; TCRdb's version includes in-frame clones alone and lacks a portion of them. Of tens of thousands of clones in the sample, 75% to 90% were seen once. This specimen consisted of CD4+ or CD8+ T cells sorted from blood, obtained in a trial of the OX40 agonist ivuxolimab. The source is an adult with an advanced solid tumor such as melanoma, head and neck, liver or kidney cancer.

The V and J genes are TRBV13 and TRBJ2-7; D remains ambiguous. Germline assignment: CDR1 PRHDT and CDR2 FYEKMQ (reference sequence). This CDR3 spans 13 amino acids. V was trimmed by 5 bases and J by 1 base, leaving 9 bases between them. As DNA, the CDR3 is TGTGCCAGCAGCCCCTGGCGGTCCTACGAGCAGTACTTC. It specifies CASSPWRSYEQYF. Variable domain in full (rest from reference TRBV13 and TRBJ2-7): AAGVIQSPRHLIKEKRETATLKCYPIPRHDTVYWYQQGPGQDPQFLISFYEKMQSDKGSIPDRFSAQQFSDYHSELNMSSLELGDSALYFCASSPWRSYEQYFGPGTRLTVT.

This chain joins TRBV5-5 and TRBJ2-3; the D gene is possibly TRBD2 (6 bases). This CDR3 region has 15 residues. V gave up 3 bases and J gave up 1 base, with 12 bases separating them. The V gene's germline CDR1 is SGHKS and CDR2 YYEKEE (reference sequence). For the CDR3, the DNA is TGTGCCAGCAGCTCAACTAGCTTTGGCACAGATACGCAGTATTTT. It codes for CASSSTSFGTDTQYF.

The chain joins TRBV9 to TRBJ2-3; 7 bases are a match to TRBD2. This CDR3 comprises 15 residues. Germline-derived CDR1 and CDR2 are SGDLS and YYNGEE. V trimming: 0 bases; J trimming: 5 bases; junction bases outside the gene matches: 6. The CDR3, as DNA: TGTGCCAGCAGCGTAGGCCCCTCGGGGGGAGATACGCAGTATTTT. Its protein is CASSVGPSGGDTQYF.

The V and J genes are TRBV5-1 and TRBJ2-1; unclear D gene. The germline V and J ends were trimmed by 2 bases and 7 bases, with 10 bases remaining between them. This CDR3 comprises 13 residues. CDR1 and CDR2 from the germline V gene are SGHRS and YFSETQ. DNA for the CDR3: TGCGCCAGCAGCTTTCGGACCAAGAATGAGCAGTTCTTC. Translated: CASSFRTKNEQFF.

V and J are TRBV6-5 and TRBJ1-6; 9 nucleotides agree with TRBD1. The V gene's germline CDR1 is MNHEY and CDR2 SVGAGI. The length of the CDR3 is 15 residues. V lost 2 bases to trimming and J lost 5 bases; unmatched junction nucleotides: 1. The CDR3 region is CASSYRTGDNSPLHF. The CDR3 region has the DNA TGTGCCAGCAGTTACCGGACAGGGGATAATTCACCCCTCCACTTT.

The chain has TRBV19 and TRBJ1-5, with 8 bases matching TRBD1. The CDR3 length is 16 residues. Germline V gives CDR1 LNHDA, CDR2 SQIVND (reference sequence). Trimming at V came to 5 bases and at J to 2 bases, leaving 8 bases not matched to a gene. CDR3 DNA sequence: TGTGCCAGTAGTTCGGGGGGACAGGTCGGCAATCAGCCCCAGCATTTT. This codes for CASSSGGQVGNQPQHF.

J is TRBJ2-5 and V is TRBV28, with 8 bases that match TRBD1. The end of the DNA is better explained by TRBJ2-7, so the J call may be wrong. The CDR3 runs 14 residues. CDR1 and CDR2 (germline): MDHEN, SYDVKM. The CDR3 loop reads CASSPGQEAYEQYF. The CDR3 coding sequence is TGTGCCAGCAGCCCGGGACAGGAAGCCTACGAGCAGTACTTC.

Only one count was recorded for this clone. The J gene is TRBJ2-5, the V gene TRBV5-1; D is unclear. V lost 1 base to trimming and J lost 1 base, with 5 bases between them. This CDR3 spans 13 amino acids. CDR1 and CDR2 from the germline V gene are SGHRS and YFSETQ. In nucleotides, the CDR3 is TGCGCCAGCAGCTTGCAACCCCAAGAGACCCAGTACTTC. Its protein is CASSLQPQETQYF.

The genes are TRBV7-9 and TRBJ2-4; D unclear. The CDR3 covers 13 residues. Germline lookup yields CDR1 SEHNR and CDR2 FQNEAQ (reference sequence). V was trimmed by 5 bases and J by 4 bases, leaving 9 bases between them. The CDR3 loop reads CASSTYQKNIQYF. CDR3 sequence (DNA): TGTGCCAGCAGCACATACCAGAAAAACATTCAGTACTTC.

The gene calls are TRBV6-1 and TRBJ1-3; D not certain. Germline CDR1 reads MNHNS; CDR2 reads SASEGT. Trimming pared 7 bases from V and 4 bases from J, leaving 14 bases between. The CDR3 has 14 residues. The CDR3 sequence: CASTEGPGGNTIYF. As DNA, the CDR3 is TGTGCCAGCACCGAAGGACCGGGCGGAAACACCATATATTTT.

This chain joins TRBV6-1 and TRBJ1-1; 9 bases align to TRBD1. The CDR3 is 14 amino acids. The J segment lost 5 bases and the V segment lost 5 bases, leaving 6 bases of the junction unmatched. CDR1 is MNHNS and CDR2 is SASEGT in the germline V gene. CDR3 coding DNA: TGTGCCAGCAGTCCCGGACAGGGGAGGACTGAAGCTTTCTTT. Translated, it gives CASSPGQGRTEAFF.

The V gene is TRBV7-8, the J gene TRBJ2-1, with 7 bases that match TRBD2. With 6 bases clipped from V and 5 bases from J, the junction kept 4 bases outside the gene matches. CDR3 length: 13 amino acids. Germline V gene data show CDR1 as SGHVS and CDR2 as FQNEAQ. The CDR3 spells CASRGRGHNEQFF. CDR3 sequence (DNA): TGTGCCAGCAGGGGGAGGGGACACAATGAGCAGTTCTTC.

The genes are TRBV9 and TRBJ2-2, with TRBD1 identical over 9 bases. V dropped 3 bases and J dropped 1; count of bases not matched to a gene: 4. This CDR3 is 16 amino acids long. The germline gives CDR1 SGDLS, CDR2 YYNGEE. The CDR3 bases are TGTGCCAGCAGCGGTAGGGGACAGGGGAACACCGGGGAGCTGTTTTTT. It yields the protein CASSGRGQGNTGELFF. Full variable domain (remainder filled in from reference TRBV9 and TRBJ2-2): DSGVTQTPKHLITATGQRVTLRCSPRSGDLSVYWYQQSLDQGLQFLIQYYNGEERAKGNILERFSAQQFPDLHSELNLSSLELGDSALYFCASSGRGQGNTGELFFGEGSRLTVL.

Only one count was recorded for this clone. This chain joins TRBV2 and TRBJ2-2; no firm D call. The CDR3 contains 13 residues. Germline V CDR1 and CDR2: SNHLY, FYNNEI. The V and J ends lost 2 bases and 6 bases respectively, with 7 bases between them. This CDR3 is CASSELVSGELFF. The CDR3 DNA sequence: TGTGCCAGCAGTGAACTGGTTTCCGGGGAGCTGTTTTTT. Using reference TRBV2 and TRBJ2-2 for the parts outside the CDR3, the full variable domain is EPEVTQTPSHQVTQMGQEVILRCVPISNHLYFYWYRQILGQKVEFLVSFYNNEISEKSEIFDDQFSVERPDGSNFTLKIRSTKLEDSAMYFCASSELVSGELFFGEGSRLTVL.

The CDR3 spells CASSLTAGPLYEQYF. The CDR3 coding sequence is TGCGCCAGCAGCTTGACGGCAGGTCCTCTTTACGAGCAGTACTTC. The chain links TRBV5-1 to TRBJ2-7; D unclear. Trimming stripped 1 base from V and 4 bases from J, with 15 bases between. Per germline, CDR1 SGHRS and CDR2 YFSETQ. The CDR3 has 15 residues.

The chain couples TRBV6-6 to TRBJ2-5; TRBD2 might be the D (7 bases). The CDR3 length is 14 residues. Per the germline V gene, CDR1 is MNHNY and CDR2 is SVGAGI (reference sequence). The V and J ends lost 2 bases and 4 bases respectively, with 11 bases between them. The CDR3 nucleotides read TGTGCCAGCAGTTACGGCGGGGGCGGAGAGACCCAGTACTTC. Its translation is CASSYGGGGETQYF.

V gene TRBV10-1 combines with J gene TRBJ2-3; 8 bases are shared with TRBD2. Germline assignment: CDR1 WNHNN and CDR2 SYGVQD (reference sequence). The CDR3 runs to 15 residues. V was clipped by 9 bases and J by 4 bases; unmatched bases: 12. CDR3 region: CASSLAGPPSDTQYF. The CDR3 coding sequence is TGCGCCAGTTCTCTAGCGGGTCCGCCATCAGATACGCAGTATTTT.

Here the CDR3 DNA reads TGTGCCAGCAGCCGGGCCTCCTCTGATGAGCAGTTCTTC. Protein product: CASSRASSDEQFF. The genes are TRBV6-5 and TRBJ2-1; D gene unclear. CDR1 and CDR2 from the germline V gene are MNHEY and SVGAGI. The CDR3 is 13 amino acids. The V end lost 6 bases, the J end lost 8 bases, and 14 bases lay between the germline ends.

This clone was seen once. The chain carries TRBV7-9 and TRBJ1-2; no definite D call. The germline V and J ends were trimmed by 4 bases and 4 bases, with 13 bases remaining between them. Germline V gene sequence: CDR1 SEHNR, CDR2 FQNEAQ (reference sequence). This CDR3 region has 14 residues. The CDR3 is CASSSEGPVYGYTF. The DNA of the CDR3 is TGTGCCAGCAGCTCAGAGGGCCCAGTCTATGGCTACACCTTC.

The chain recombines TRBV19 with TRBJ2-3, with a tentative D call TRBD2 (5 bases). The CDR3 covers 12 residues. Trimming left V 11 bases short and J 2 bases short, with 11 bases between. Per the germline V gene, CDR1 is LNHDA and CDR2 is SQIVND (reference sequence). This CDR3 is CAVGRTTDTQYF. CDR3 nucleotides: TGTGCCGTGGGGAGAACCACAGATACGCAGTATTTT.

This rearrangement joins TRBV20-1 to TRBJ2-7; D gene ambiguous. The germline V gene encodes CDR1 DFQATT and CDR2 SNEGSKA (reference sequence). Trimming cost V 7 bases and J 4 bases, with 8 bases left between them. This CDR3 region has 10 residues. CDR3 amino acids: CSGSPYEQYF. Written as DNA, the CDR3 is TGCAGTGGTAGCCCGTACGAGCAGTACTTC.

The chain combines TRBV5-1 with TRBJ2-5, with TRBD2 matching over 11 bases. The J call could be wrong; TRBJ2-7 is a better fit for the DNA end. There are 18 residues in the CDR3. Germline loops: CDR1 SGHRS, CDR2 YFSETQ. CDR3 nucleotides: TGCGCCAGCAGCCCGGGTCGTCTAGCGGGAGGTTCCCCCTACGAGCAGTACTTC. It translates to CASSPGRLAGGSPYEQYF.